The next 19 T cell receptor beta chains were all read from a single sample in a study of cytomegalovirus exposure and HLA in healthy donors. 13 Jbeta primers and 60 Vbeta primers were used for the PCR. The assay was immunoSEQ multiplex PCR, and TCRdb's table has in-frame clones only and misses some. The sample holds 80,000 or so clones, around 70% seen once. The sample consisted of PBMCs. All receptors come from a young man in good health and CMV-seropositive.

The V gene is TRBV6-5, the J gene TRBJ2-3, with TRBD1 matching over 9 bases. The CDR3 runs 13 residues. CDR1 MNHEY and CDR2 SVGAGI come from the germline V gene. Losses at the gene ends were 10 bases for V and 1 base for J; bases not matched to a gene: 3. The chain's CDR3 is CAIRDRGTDTQYF. The CDR3 region has the DNA TGTGCCATCCGGGACAGGGGCACAGATACGCAGTATTTT.

Here the CDR3 reads CAAEGSGYTF. Here the CDR3 DNA reads TGTGCCGCCGAGGGCTCTGGCTACACCTTC. This chain joins TRBV5-3 and TRBJ1-2; D ambiguous. TRBV5-3 is an ORF, and what it does is uncertain. Trimming removed 10 bases from V and 7 bases from J, with 11 bases in between. CDR3 size: 10 residues.

This clone was observed at least ten times. The sample contains more than one DNA sequence encoding this CDR3. In DNA form, the CDR3 reads TGCGCCAGCAGCTTGGTAGCGAGTGGTACAGATACGCAGTATTTT. It is translated as CASSLVASGTDTQYF. The V and J genes are TRBV5-1 and TRBJ2-3, with a weak D call TRBD2 (5 bases). The CDR3 sequence is 15 residues long. Trimming left V 0 bases short and J 3 bases short, with 11 bases between. The germline V gene encodes CDR1 SGHRS and CDR2 YFSETQ.

This clone has just a few counts. The gene calls are TRBV25-1 and TRBJ2-5; maybe TRBD2 (6 bases). V gave up 1 base and J gave up 2 bases, with 11 bases separating them. CDR1 is MGHDK and CDR2 is SYGVNS in the germline V gene. The CDR3 runs 15 residues. CDR3 DNA sequence: TGTGCCAGCAGTGAATTTGGAGGGGTTCAAGAGACCCAGTACTTC. This encodes CASSEFGGVQETQYF. Complete variable domain (other parts from reference TRBV25-1 and TRBJ2-5): EADIYQTPRYLVIGTGKKITLECSQTMGHDKMYWYQQDPGMELHLIHYSYGVNSTEKGDLSSESTVSRIRTEHFPLTLESARPSHTSQYLCASSEFGGVQETQYFGPGTRLLVL.

The chain joins TRBV2 to TRBJ1-1; 10 bases fit TRBD1. V was clipped by 4 bases and J by 5 bases; unmatched bases: 7. Germline loops: CDR1 SNHLY, CDR2 FYNNEI. The CDR3 is made up of 15 amino acids. CDR3 nucleotide sequence: TGTGCCAGCAGTGCGACAGGGGGCGCGTGGACTGAAGCTTTCTTT. It translates to CASSATGGAWTEAFF.

This clone has more than one count but fewer than ten. The genes are TRBV2 and TRBJ1-1; a weak D match, TRBD1 (5 bases). The germline V and J ends were trimmed by 8 bases and 6 bases, with 10 bases remaining between them. CDR1 is SNHLY, CDR2 FYNNEI, per germline. This CDR3 has 11 residues. Written as DNA, the CDR3 is TGTGCCAGCCGGGGAGGGGCTGAAGCTTTCTTT. Its translation: CASRGGAEAFF.

The V gene is TRBV5-1, the J gene TRBJ1-1; the D gene is possibly TRBD1 (6 bases). Trimming stripped 0 bases from V and 10 bases from J, with 19 bases between. Germline V CDR1 and CDR2: SGHRS, YFSETQ. This CDR3 contains 15 residues. CDR3 residues: CASSLEGNRVSRAFF. The CDR3 bases are TGCGCCAGCAGCTTGGAAGGGAACAGGGTTAGTAGAGCTTTCTTT. Based on the CDR3 plus reference TRBV5-1 and TRBJ1-1, the full variable domain is KAGVTQTPRYLIKTRGQQVTLSCSPISGHRSVSWYQQTPGQGLQFLFEYFSETQRNKGNFPGRFSGRQFSNSRSEMNVSTLELGDSALYLCASSLEGNRVSRAFFGQGTRLTVV.

The chain recombines TRBV15 with TRBJ2-7; 8 bases align to TRBD1. V lost 0 bases and J lost 3; bases outside the gene matches: 7. Germline CDR1 and CDR2: LNHNV and YYDKDF (reference sequence). This CDR3 has 16 residues. The CDR3 here is CATSRDPTGASYEQYF. The DNA for the CDR3 is TGTGCCACCAGCAGAGACCCGACAGGGGCCAGCTACGAGCAGTACTTC.

The chain has TRBV29-1 and TRBJ1-4, with unresolved D. With 4 bases removed from V and 4 bases from J, the gap between germline ends came to 19 bases. Germline V lookup: CDR1 SQVTM, CDR2 ANQGSEA. The CDR3 contains 16 residues. The CDR3 reads CSVGRTGIIGNEKLFF. CDR3 nucleotides: TGCAGCGTTGGGCGGACGGGGATAATCGGTAATGAAAAACTGTTTTTT.

The rearrangement links TRBV7-3 to TRBJ1-2, with 8 bases that match TRBD1. V shed 2 bases and J 3 bases; nucleotides not matched to a gene: 5. The CDR3 extends over 15 amino acids. Germline assignment: CDR1 SGHTA and CDR2 FQGTGA. The CDR3 loop is CASSLGTGRDYGYTF. CDR3 nucleotides: TGTGCCAGCAGCTTAGGGACAGGTCGGGACTATGGCTACACCTTC.

This clone was detected only once. This rearrangement joins TRBV19 to TRBJ2-3, with D tentatively TRBD2 (7 bases). There are 17 residues in the CDR3. The V end was cut by 3 bases, the J end by 1 base, with 17 bases between. Per germline, CDR1 LNHDA and CDR2 SQIVND (reference sequence). CDR3 in amino acids: CASSMPKQGGRTDTQYF. The CDR3 DNA reads as TGTGCCAGTAGTATGCCTAAACAGGGAGGGCGCACAGATACGCAGTATTTT.

This clone was recorded once. The rearrangement uses TRBV7-9 and TRBJ2-2; 8 bases agree with TRBD1. Germline trimming cut 5 bases from V and 4 bases from J; bases unmatched to any gene: 6. This CDR3 contains 15 residues. Germline loops: CDR1 SEHNR, CDR2 FQNEAQ (reference sequence). CDR3 residues: CASSSRTGRTGELFF. The CDR3 nucleotides are TGTGCCAGCAGCAGTAGGACAGGGCGCACCGGGGAGCTGTTTTTT.

To note about this clone: Mismatch with germline at one junction end may stem from a read error. The V and J genes are TRBV7-7 and TRBJ2-5; TRBD1 aligns across 7 bases. The germline V gene has CDR1 SSHAT and CDR2 FNYEAQ (reference sequence). The CDR3 length is 14 residues. CDR3 DNA: TGTGCTAGCAGTCCCGGGACAGAGCAAGAGACCCAGTACTTC. This gives the protein CASSPGTEQETQYF.

This sequence joins TRBV6-5 and TRBJ2-1, with a weak D call TRBD2 (6 bases). The length of the CDR3 is 14 residues. Trimming took off 5 bases at V and 0 bases at J, with 8 bases between the two ends. CDR1 is MNHEY, CDR2 SVGAGI, per germline. The CDR3 reads CASSGGVSYNEQFF. The CDR3 bases are TGTGCCAGCAGTGGCGGGGTCTCCTACAATGAGCAGTTCTTC.

A few counts support this clone. The V and J genes are TRBV16 and TRBJ2-7, with 7 bases fitting TRBD1. This CDR3 has 15 amino acids. V lost 2 bases, J lost 5 bases, and 9 bases stayed unmatched. The germline V gene has CDR1 KGHSY and CDR2 FQNENV. The CDR3: CASSQSLQGDHEQYF. The CDR3 coding sequence is TGTGCCAGCAGCCAAAGTCTTCAGGGGGACCACGAGCAGTACTTC. The whole variable domain, filled in from reference TRBV16 and TRBJ2-7, reads GEEVAQTPKHLVRGEGQKAKLYCAPIKGHSYVFWYQQVLKNEFKFLISFQNENVFDETGMPKERFSAKCLPNSPCSLEIQATKLEDSAVYFCASSQSLQGDHEQYFGPGTRLTVT.

V usage is TRBV9 and J usage is TRBJ2-5; 13 positions match TRBD2. The CDR3 is made up of 17 amino acids. CDR1 is SGDLS, CDR2 YYNGEE, per germline. V was clipped by 2 bases and J by 4 bases; unmatched bases: 8. The CDR3 DNA follows: TGTGCCAGCAGCGTTGGACTAGCGGGAGAAGTTGGAGAGACCCAGTACTTC. This translates into CASSVGLAGEVGETQYF.

The rearrangement joins TRBV6-1 to TRBJ1-5, with D possibly matching TRBD1 (6 bases). There are 14 residues in the CDR3. Per the germline V gene, CDR1 is MNHNS and CDR2 is SASEGT. The V end was cut by 5 bases, the J end by 6 bases, with 14 bases between. The CDR3 reads CASSLGGRAQPQHF. CDR3 sequence (DNA): TGTGCCAGCAGTCTAGGGGGGAGGGCTCAGCCCCAGCATTTT.

The V gene is TRBV28, the J gene TRBJ2-7; possible D gene TRBD2, 6 bases. Germline V gives CDR1 MDHEN, CDR2 SYDVKM. This CDR3 region has 14 residues. This CDR3 reads CASGGAGITYEQYF. The CDR3 DNA is TGTGCGTCCGGCGGGGCGGGGATAACCTACGAGCAGTACTTC.

The chain combines TRBV7-7 with TRBJ2-5; tentative D call: TRBD2 (6 bases). The CDR3 runs to 16 residues. V was shortened by 1 base and J by 2 bases, with 14 bases between the two germline ends. CDR1 and CDR2 from the germline V gene are SSHAT and FNYEAQ (reference sequence). CDR3 amino acids: CASSLVAGQAQETQYF. The CDR3 DNA follows: TGTGCCAGCAGCTTAGTGGCGGGGCAAGCGCAAGAGACCCAGTACTTC.